The 2 T cell receptor beta chains presented below share a single source sample, sequenced in a study of T cell responses to AZD1222 COVID-19 vaccine. Measured with immunoSEQ multiplex PCR; TCRdb has only the in-frame clones, and not every one. The repertoire holds 180,000 or so clones, about 91% seen once, with 1% to 1.5% in the top ten. Source: peripheral blood, taken 28 days after the second AZD1222 dose. The receptors come from an adult who received the AZD1222 COVID-19 vaccine.

V gene TRBV28 combines with J gene TRBJ2-2, with TRBD1 identical over 9 bases. V shed 4 bases, J shed 0 bases, and the junction held 3 bases outside the gene matches. Germline V gene sequence: CDR1 MDHEN, CDR2 SYDVKM. This CDR3 has 16 residues. CDR3 in DNA: TGTGCCAGCAGTTGGTGGACAGGGGCGAACACCGGGGAGCTGTTTTTT. This codes for CASSWWTGANTGELFF.

Comments on this clone: Relative to the germline gene, one junction end is altered; a read error may explain this. The rearrangement uses TRBV7-7 and TRBJ2-2; D is undetermined. The germline V gene encodes CDR1 SSHAT and CDR2 FNYEAQ (reference sequence). The CDR3 is 14 residues long. The CDR3 DNA sequence: TGTGCTAGCAGCCCCGAACTACGCACCGGGGAGCTGTTTTTT. Its protein product is CASSPELRTGELFF. Looking up the rest from reference TRBV7-7 and TRBJ2-2 gives the full variable domain: GAGVSQSPRYKVTKRGQDVTLRCDPISSHATLYWYQQALGQGPEFLTYFNYEAQPDKSGLPSDRFSAERPEGSISTLTIQRTEQRDSAMYRCASSPELRTGELFFGEGSRLTVL.